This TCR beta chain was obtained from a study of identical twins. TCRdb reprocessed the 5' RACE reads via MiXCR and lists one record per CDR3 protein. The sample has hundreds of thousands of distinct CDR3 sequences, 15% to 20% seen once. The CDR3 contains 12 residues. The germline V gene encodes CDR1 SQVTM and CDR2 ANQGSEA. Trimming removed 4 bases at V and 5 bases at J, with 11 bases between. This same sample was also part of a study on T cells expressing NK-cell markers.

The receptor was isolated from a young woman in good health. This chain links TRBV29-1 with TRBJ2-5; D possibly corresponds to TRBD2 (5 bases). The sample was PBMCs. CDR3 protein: CSVVEGGETQYF. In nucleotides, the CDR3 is TGCAGCGTTGTTGAGGGTGGGGAGACCCAGTACTTC.